This record concerns one TCR beta chain sequence. Antigen unknown. The CDR3 totals 15 residues. J lost 11 bases, V lost 0 bases, and 7 bases had no gene match. Per the germline V gene, CDR1 is LGHDT and CDR2 is YNNKEL (reference sequence). Profiling relied on immunoSEQ multiplex PCR, and the TCRdb table lists in-frame clones only, not all of them. Of 100,000 to 150,000 clones in the sample, approximately 89% are singletons; the top ten hold more than 9%. This record comes from a study of T cell responses to AZD1222 COVID-19 vaccine. Study-wide results and limits: After the peak T cell response, and only then, were repertoires sampled. Spike was spanned by vaccine-associated CD4 TCRs, which were dominant at 160-218 and 743-854. Baseline seropositives among AZD1222 recipients totaled only 5 to 7. There were mostly white British donors and more females than males, and clonal diversity was possibly underestimated.

The chain is built from TRBV3-1 (or the pseudogene TRBV3-2) and TRBJ2-1; 10 nucleotides agree with TRBD2. The TCR originated in an adult in good health. The sequencing used peripheral blood, collected on day 0 of AZD1222 vaccination. Written as DNA, the CDR3 is TGTGCCAGCAGCCAAGAGGGGGGACTAGCGCCGAAGCAGTTCTTC. Translated: CASSQEGGLAPKQFF.